Sequencing of this TCR beta chain was carried out in a study of shared clonotypes between healthy human individuals. This clone was observed a handful of times. Repertoires were generated with immunoSEQ multiplex PCR, while TCRdb's copy carries only in-frame clones and drops some. The sample lists about 2.4 million clones; over 85% were seen once. V shed 4 bases and J shed 0 bases, with 6 bases lying between them. Per germline, CDR1 SGHDN and CDR2 FVKESK. The CDR3 sequence is 13 residues long. Sequenced sample: naive CD4+ T cells from PBMCs. The subset denotes: CD45RA+ positively selected. This receptor was obtained from a man aged 18 to 30 in good health. Some clones in this sample may be carry-over from other donors' samples. The chain links TRBV14 to TRBJ1-1; no reliable D call. CDR3 loop: CASSLLLNTEAFF. CDR3 bases: TGTGCCAGCAGCCTCCTACTGAACACTGAAGCTTTCTTT. Drawing the rest from reference TRBV14 and TRBJ1-1, the complete variable domain is EAGVTQFPSHSVIEKGQTVTLRCDPISGHDNLYWYRRVMGKEIKFLLHFVKESKQDESGMPNNRFLAERTGGTYSTLKVQPAELEDSGVYFCASSLLLNTEAFFGQGTRLTVV.